The source of this T cell receptor (beta chain) is a study of CD8+ T cells in alopecia areata. Germline CDR1 and CDR2: ENHRY and SYGVKD. This CDR3 comprises 12 residues. V dropped 5 bases and J dropped 7 bases, with 9 bases sitting between them. RNA extraction was followed by reverse transcription into cDNA, which acted as the sequencing template. Libraries were prepared by immunoSEQ multiplex PCR; TCRdb keeps only in-frame clonotypes and omits some of them. In the table there are 150,000 to 200,000 clones, around 63% of which are singletons. The J gene is TRBJ2-1, the V gene TRBV10-3; D unclear. Sequences were derived from CD4+ T cells sorted from blood, sampled at week 0. This receptor was obtained from a human donor with alopecia areata. The CDR3 is CAISPSSNEQFF. The CDR3 DNA follows: TGTGCCATCAGTCCGTCGTCGAATGAGCAGTTCTTC.